This passage covers 3 T cell receptor beta chains from one sample sequenced in a study of cytomegalovirus exposure and HLA in healthy donors. A multiplex PCR was run with 60 Vbeta primers and 13 Jbeta primers. Some clones are missing from TCRdb's copy, which holds only in-frame ones; the method was immunoSEQ multiplex PCR. The sample records over 130,000 clones, about 80% being singletons. The sequenced sample consisted of PBMCs. The source of these receptors is a woman in her 40s in good health and CMV-seropositive.

The chain is built from TRBV5-1 and TRBJ1-2; 12 positions agree with TRBD1. Germline CDR1 is SGHRS and CDR2 is YFSETQ. The CDR3 sequence is 16 residues long. V gave up 4 bases and J gave up 8 bases; unmatched junction bases: 12. The CDR3, as DNA: TGCGCCAGCAGCGGCGTCCGGGGACAGGGGGCGCGGGGCTACACCTTC. This translates into CASSGVRGQGARGYTF.

Worth noting for this clone: One end of the junction fails to match germline, which may point to a read error. J is TRBJ1-2 and V is TRBV7-9, with 10 nucleotides matching TRBD1. Germline V gives CDR1 SEHNR, CDR2 FQNEAQ (reference sequence). The CDR3 loop spans 14 amino acids. The CDR3: CSSIRTGGNYGYTF. In DNA, the CDR3 is TGTTCCAGCATCCGGACAGGGGGGAACTATGGCTACACCTTC.

The chain uses TRBV9 and TRBJ2-1, with D perhaps matching TRBD2 (6 bases). The CDR3 loop spans 17 amino acids. Germline V gives CDR1 SGDLS, CDR2 YYNGEE. V lost 0 bases, J lost 8 bases, and 21 bases lay in between. CDR3: CASSVAPGEGGVDEQFF. The DNA of the CDR3 is TGTGCCAGCAGCGTAGCCCCGGGGGAAGGCGGGGTGGATGAGCAGTTCTTC.